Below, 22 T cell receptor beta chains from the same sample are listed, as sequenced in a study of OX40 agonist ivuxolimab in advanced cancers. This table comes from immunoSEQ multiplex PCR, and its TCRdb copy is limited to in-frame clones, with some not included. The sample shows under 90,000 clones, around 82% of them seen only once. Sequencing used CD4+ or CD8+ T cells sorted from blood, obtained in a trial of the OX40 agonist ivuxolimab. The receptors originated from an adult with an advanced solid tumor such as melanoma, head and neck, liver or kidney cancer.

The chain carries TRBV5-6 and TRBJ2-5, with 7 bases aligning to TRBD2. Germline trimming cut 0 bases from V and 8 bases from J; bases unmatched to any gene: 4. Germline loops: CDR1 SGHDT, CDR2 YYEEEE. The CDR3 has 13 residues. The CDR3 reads CASSLVPSGTQYF. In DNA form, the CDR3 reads TGTGCCAGCAGCTTGGTACCTAGCGGAACCCAGTACTTC.

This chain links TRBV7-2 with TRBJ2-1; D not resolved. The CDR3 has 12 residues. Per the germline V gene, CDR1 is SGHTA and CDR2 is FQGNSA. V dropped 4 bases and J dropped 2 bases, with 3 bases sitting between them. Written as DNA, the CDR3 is TGTGCCAGCAGCTCCACCTACAATGAGCAGTTCTTC. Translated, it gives CASSSTYNEQFF.

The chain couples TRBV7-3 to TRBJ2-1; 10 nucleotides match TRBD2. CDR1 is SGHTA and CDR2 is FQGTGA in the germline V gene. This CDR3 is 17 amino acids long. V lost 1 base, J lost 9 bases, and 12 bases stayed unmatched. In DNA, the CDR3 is TGTGCCAGCAGCTTAATTCCCCCAGCGGGGGGGTCAGCTGAGCAGTTCTTC. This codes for CASSLIPPAGGSAEQFF.

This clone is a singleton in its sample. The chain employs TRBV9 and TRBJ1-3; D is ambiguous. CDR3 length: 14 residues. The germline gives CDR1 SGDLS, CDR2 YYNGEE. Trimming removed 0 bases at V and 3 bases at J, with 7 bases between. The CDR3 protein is CASSVAGIGNTIYF. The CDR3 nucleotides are TGTGCCAGCAGCGTAGCGGGAATTGGAAACACCATATATTTT. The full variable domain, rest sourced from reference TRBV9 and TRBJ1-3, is DSGVTQTPKHLITATGQRVTLRCSPRSGDLSVYWYQQSLDQGLQFLIQYYNGEERAKGNILERFSAQQFPDLHSELNLSSLELGDSALYFCASSVAGIGNTIYFGEGSWLTVV.

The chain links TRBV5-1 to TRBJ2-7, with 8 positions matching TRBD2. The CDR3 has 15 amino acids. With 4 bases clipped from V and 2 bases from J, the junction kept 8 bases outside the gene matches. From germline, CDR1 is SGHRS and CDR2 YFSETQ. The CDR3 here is CASSPRGSGTYEQYF. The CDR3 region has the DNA TGCGCCAGCAGCCCCCGAGGTAGCGGGACCTACGAGCAGTACTTC.

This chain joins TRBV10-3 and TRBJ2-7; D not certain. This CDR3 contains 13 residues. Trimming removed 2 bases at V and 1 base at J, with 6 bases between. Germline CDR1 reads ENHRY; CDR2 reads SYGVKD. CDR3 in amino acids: CAISETSSYEQYF. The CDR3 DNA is TGTGCCATCAGTGAGACGAGTTCCTACGAGCAGTACTTC.

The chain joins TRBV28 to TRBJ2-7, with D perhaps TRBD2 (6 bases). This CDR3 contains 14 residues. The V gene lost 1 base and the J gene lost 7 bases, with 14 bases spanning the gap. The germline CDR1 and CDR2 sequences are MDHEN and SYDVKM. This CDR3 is CASSLYGGKREQYF. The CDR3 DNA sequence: TGTGCCAGCAGTTTATATGGAGGGAAGAGGGAGCAGTACTTC.

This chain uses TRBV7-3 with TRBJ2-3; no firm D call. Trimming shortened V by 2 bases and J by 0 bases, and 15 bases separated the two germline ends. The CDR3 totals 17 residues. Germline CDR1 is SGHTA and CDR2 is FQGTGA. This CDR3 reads CASSLSRVVSSTDTQYF. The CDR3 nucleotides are TGTGCCAGCAGCTTATCTAGAGTGGTGTCTAGCACAGATACGCAGTATTTT.

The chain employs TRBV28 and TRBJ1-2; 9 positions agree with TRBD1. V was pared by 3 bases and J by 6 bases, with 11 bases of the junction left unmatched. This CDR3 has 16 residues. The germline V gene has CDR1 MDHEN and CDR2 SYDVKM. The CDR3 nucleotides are TGTGCCAGCAGTTTTTCTCTCCCGGGACAGGGCAATGGCTACACCTTC. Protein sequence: CASSFSLPGQGNGYTF.

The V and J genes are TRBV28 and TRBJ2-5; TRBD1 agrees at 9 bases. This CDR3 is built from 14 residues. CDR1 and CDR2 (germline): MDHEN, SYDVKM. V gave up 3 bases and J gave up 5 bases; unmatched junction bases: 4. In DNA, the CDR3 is TGTGCCAGCAGTTTCGGGGGACAGGGTGAGACCCAGTACTTC. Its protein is CASSFGGQGETQYF.

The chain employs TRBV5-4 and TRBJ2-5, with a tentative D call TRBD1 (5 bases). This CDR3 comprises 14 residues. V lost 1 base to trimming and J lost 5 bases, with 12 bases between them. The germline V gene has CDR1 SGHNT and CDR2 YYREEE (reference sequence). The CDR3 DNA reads TGTGCCAGCAGCTTGATACAGGCCGGGGAGACCCAGTACTTC. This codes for CASSLIQAGETQYF.

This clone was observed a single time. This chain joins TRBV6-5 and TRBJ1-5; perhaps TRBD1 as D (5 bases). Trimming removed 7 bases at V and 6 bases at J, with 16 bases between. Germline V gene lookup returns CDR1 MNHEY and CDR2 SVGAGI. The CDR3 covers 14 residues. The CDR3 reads CASTTSAGIQPQHF. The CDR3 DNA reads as TGTGCCAGCACCACAAGCGCAGGGATTCAGCCCCAGCATTTT.

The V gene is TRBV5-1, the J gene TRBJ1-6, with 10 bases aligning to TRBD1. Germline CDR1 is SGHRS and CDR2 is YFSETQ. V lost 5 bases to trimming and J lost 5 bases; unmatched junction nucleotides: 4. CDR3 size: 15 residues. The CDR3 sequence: CASRPGTGDNSPLHF. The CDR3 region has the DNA TGCGCCAGCAGGCCCGGGACAGGGGATAATTCACCCCTCCACTTT.

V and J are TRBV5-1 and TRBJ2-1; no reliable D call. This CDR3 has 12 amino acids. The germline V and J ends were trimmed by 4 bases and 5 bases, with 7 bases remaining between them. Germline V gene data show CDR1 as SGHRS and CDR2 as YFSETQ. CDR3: CASSLSHNEQFF. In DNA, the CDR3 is TGCGCCAGCAGCCTCAGTCACAATGAGCAGTTCTTC. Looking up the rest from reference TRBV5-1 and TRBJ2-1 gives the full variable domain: KAGVTQTPRYLIKTRGQQVTLSCSPISGHRSVSWYQQTPGQGLQFLFEYFSETQRNKGNFPGRFSGRQFSNSRSEMNVSTLELGDSALYLCASSLSHNEQFFGPGTRLTVL.

The CDR3 is CASSLSRGRGDTQYF. DNA of the CDR3: TGTGCCAGCAGCTTAAGCAGGGGGCGAGGAGATACGCAGTATTTT. The chain has TRBV7-3 and TRBJ2-3; 8 nucleotides match TRBD1. The V and J ends lost 1 base and 5 bases, in that order; junction bases with no gene match: 5. The CDR3 runs to 15 residues. Per germline, CDR1 SGHTA and CDR2 FQGTGA. Looking up the rest from reference TRBV7-3 and TRBJ2-3 gives the full variable domain: GAGVSQTPSNKVTEKGKYVELRCDPISGHTALYWYRQSLGQGPEFLIYFQGTGAADDSGLPNDRFFAVRPEGSVSTLKIQRTERGDSAVYLCASSLSRGRGDTQYFGPGTRLTVL.

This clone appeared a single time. DNA for the CDR3: TGTGCCAGCAGAAAAGGGACGATCTTGGTCACTGAAGCTTTCTTT. Translation: CASRKGTILVTEAFF. The gene calls are TRBV6-5 and TRBJ1-1; the D gene is possibly TRBD1 (5 bases). This CDR3 is 15 amino acids long. Germline CDR1 and CDR2: MNHEY and SVGAGI. V was pared by 6 bases and J by 4 bases, with 18 bases between.

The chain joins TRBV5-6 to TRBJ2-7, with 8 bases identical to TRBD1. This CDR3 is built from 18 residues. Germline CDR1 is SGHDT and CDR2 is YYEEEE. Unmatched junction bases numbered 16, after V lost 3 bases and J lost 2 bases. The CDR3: CASSYPGQVGSGPYEQYF. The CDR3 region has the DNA TGTGCCAGCAGCTATCCGGGACAGGTTGGTAGCGGTCCCTACGAGCAGTACTTC. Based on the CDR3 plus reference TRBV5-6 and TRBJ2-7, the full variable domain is DAGVTQSPTHLIKTRGQQVTLRCSPKSGHDTVSWYQQALGQGPQFIFQYYEEEERQRGNFPDRFSGHQFPNYSSELNVNALLLGDSALYLCASSYPGQVGSGPYEQYFGPGTRLTVT.

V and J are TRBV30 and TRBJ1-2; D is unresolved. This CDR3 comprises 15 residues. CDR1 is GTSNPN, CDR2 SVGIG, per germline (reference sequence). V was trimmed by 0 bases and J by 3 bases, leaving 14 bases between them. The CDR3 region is CAWSVVGVRYYGYTF. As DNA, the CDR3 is TGTGCCTGGAGTGTGGTTGGGGTGCGGTACTATGGCTACACCTTC.

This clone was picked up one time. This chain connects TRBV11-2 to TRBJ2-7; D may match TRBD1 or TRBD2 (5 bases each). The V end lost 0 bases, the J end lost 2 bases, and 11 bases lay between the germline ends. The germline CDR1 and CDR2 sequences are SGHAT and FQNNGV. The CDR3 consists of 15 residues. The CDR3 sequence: CASSLDPGPTYEQYF. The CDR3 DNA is TGTGCCAGCAGCTTAGACCCGGGACCGACCTACGAGCAGTACTTC.

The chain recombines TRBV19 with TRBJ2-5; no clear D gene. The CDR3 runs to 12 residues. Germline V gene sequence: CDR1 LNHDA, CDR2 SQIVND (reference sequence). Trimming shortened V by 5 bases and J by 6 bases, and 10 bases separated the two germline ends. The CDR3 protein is CASSQQGKTQYF. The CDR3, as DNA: TGTGCCAGTAGTCAGCAAGGGAAGACCCAGTACTTC. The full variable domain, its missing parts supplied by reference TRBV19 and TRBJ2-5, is DGGITQSPKYLFRKEGQNVTLSCEQNLNHDAMYWYRQDPGQGLRLIYYSQIVNDFQKGDIAEGYSVSREKKESFPLTVTSAQKNPTAFYLCASSQQGKTQYFGPGTRLLVL.

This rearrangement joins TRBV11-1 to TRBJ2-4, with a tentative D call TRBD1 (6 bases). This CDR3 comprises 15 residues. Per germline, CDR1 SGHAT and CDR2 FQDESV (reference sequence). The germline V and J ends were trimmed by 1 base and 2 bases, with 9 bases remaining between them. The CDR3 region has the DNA TGTGCCAGCAGCTTAGGCGACAGGTCCAAAAACATTCAGTACTTC. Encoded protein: CASSLGDRSKNIQYF.

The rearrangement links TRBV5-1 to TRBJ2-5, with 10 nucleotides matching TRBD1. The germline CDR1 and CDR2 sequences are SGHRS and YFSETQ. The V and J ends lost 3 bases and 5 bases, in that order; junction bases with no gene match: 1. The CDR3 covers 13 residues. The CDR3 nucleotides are TGCGCCAGCAGCTCGGACAGGGGGGAGACCCAGTACTTC. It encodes CASSSDRGETQYF.